This passage covers 3 T cell receptor beta chains from one sample sequenced in a study of blood T cell repertoires in COVID-19. Repertoires were generated with immunoSEQ multiplex PCR, while TCRdb's copy carries only in-frame clones and drops some. Among 200,000 to 250,000 clones listed, roughly 84% were seen once. Specimen: PBMCs or T cells enriched from blood (not recorded which). Receptors were obtained from a man in his thirties or forties in a cohort exposed to, infected with or recovered from COVID-19 (not recorded which).

The V and J genes are TRBV5-6 and TRBJ1-1; D possibly corresponds to TRBD1 (5 bases). Germline loops: CDR1 SGHDT, CDR2 YYEEEE. This CDR3 spans 15 amino acids. The V gene lost 0 bases and the J gene lost 1 base, with 10 bases spanning the gap. CDR3 sequence (DNA): TGTGCCAGCAGCTTGGCCGGGGGTAGGAACACTGAAGCTTTCTTT. It encodes CASSLAGGRNTEAFF.

The V gene is TRBV7-3, the J gene TRBJ1-1; perhaps TRBD1 as D (5 bases). Trimming pared 8 bases from V and 4 bases from J, leaving 14 bases between. CDR1 SGHTA and CDR2 FQGTGA come from the germline V gene. CDR3 length equals 13 residues. The CDR3 region is CASGEGVTTEAFF. The CDR3 DNA follows: TGTGCCAGCGGCGAAGGGGTGACCACTGAAGCTTTCTTT.

The V gene is TRBV7-9, the J gene TRBJ2-7; D remains ambiguous. The CDR3 is 15 amino acids. CDR1 SEHNR and CDR2 FQNEAQ come from the germline V gene (reference sequence). V shed 0 bases and J shed 2 bases, with 11 bases lying between them. The CDR3 region is CASSLALSGTYEQYF. In DNA form, the CDR3 reads TGTGCCAGCAGCTTAGCGCTGTCGGGTACCTACGAGCAGTACTTC.